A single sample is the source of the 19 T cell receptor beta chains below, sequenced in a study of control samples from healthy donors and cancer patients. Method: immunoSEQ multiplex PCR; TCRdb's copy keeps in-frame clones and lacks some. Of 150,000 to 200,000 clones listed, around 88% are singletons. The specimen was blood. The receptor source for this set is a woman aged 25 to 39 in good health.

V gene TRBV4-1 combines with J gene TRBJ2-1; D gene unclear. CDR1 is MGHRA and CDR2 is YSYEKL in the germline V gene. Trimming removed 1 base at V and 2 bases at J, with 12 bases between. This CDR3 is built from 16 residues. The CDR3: CASSQVDILTYNEQFF. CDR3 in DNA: TGCGCCAGCAGCCAAGTAGACATCCTAACCTACAATGAGCAGTTCTTC.

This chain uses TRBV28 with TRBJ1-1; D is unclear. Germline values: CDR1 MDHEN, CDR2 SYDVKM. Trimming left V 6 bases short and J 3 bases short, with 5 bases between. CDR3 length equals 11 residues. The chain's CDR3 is CASSPDTEAFF. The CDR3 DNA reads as TGTGCCAGCAGCCCGGACACTGAAGCTTTCTTT.

The CDR3 region has the DNA TGTGCCATCACTGGGACAGCCAACAATGAGCAGTTCTTC. Its protein product is CAITGTANNEQFF. This chain links TRBV10-3 with TRBJ2-1; 7 nucleotides align to TRBD1. The CDR3 is 13 amino acids. Losses at the gene ends were 7 bases for V and 5 bases for J; bases not matched to a gene: 5. Germline CDR1 is ENHRY and CDR2 is SYGVKD.

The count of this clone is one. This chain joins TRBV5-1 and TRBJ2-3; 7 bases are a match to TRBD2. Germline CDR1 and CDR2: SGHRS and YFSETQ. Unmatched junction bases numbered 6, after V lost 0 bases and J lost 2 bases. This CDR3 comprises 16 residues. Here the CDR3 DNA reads TGCGCCAGCAGCTTGGGCCTAGCGGAGAACACAGATACGCAGTATTTT. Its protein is CASSLGLAENTDTQYF.

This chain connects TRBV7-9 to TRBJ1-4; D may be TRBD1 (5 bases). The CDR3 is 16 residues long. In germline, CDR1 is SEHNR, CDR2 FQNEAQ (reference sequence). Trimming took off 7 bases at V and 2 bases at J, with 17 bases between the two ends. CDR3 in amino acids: CASTSLAGNTNEKLFF. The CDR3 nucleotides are TGTGCCAGCACCTCACTCGCAGGGAATACTAATGAAAAACTGTTTTTT.

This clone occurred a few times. The CDR3 spells CASSSGQLNSPLHF. Written as DNA, the CDR3 is TGTGCCAGCAGCTCGGGACAGCTCAATTCACCCCTCCACTTT. The rearrangement links TRBV5-4 to TRBJ1-6, with TRBD1 matching over 7 bases. The CDR3 contains 14 residues. In germline, CDR1 is SGHNT, CDR2 YYREEE (reference sequence). V dropped 3 bases and J dropped 7; count of bases not matched to a gene: 4.

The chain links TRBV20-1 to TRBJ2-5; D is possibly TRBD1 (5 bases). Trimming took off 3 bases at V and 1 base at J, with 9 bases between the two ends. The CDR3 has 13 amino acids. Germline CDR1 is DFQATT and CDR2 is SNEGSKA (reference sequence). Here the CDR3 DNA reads TGCAGTGCTAGTGGGGCCGGCCAAGAGACCCAGTACTTC. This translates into CSASGAGQETQYF.

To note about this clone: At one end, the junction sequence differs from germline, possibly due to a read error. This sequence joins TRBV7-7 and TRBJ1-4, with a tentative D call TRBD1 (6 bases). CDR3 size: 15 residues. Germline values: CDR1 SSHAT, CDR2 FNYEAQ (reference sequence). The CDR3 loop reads CASSLRTAPNEKLFF. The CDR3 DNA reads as TGTGCTAGCAGCCTTAGGACAGCACCTAATGAAAAACTGTTTTTT.

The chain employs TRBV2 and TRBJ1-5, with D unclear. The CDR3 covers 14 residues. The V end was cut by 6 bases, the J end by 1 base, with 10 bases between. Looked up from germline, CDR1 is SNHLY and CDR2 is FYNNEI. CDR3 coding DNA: TGTGCCAGCAGCCTCGACTGGAGCAATCAGCCCCAGCATTTT. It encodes CASSLDWSNQPQHF.

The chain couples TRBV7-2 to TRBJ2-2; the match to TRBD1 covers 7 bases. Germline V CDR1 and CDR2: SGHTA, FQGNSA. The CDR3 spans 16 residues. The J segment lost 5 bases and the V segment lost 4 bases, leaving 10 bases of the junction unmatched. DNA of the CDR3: TGTGCCAGCAGCTCCTCCAGGGGGTCGGGGACCGGGGAGCTGTTTTTT. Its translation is CASSSSRGSGTGELFF.

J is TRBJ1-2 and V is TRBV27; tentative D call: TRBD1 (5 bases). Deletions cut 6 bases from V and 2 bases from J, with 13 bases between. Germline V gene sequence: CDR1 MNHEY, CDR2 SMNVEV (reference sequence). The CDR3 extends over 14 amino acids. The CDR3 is CASSRGTSNYGYTF. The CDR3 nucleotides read TGTGCCAGCAGCCGTGGGACGTCGAACTATGGCTACACCTTC.

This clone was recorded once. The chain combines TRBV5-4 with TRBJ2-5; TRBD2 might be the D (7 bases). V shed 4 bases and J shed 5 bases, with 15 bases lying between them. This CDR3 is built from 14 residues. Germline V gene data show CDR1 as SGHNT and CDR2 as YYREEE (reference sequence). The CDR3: CASSRGGREETQYF. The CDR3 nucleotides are TGTGCCAGCAGCCGAGGGGGGCGGGAGGAGACCCAGTACTTC.

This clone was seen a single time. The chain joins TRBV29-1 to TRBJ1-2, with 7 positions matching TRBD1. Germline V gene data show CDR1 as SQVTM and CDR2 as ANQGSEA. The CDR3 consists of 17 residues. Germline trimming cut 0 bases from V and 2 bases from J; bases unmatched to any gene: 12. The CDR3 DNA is TGCAGCGTTGAAGATAAGGGACAGTCTAATACCAACTATGGCTACACCTTC. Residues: CSVEDKGQSNTNYGYTF.

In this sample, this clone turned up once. CDR3 residues: CASSPDGLAGASEQFF. The CDR3 DNA sequence: TGCGCCAGCAGCCCCGACGGACTAGCGGGGGCAAGTGAGCAGTTCTTC. This chain links TRBV5-1 with TRBJ2-1; 13 bases align to TRBD2. The V and J ends lost 4 bases and 9 bases, in that order; junction bases with no gene match: 10. The germline V gene has CDR1 SGHRS and CDR2 YFSETQ. CDR3 length: 16 residues.

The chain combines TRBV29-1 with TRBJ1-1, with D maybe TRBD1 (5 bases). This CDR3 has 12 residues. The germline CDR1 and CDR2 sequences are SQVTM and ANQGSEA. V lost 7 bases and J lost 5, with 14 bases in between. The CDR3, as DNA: TGCAGCGCACATCACGGGGGAACTGAAGCTTTCTTT. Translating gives CSAHHGGTEAFF.

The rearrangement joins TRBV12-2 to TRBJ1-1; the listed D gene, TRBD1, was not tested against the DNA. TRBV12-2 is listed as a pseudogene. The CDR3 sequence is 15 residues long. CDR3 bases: TGTGCAAGTCGCTTACGGGCAGGGTCGAACACTGAAGCTTTCTTT. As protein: CASRLRAGSNTEAFF.

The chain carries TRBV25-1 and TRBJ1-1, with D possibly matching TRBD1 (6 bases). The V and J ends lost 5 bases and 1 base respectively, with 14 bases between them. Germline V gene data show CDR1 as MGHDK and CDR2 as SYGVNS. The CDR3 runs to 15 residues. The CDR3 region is CASSPGQSWNTEAFF. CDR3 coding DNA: TGTGCCAGCAGTCCAGGACAGAGCTGGAACACTGAAGCTTTCTTT.

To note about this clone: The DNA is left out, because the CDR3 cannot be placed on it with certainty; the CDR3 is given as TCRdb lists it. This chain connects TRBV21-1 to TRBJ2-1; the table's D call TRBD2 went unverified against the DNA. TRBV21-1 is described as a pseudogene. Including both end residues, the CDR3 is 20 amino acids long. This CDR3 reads CASSKVGQGEGVAGGNEQFF.

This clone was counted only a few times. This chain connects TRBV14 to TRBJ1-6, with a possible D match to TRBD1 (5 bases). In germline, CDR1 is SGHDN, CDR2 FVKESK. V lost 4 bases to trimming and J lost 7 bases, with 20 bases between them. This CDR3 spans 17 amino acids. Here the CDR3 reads CASSRGPGRTSNSPLHF. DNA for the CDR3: TGTGCCAGCAGCCGGGGCCCTGGACGGACCTCCAATTCACCCCTCCACTTT.